What follows are 10 T cell receptor beta chains derived from one specimen sequenced in a study of T cells after yellow fever vaccination (dated by TCRdb to the late 2010s). This specimen's treatment or condition label, per the study, means: live attenuated yellow fever vaccine strain. Libraries were built with 5' RACE. Sequencing instrument: Illumina HiSeq 2500. TCRdb's own reprocessing of the public reads used fastp at Q25 and MiXCR and kept productive beta chains. Every entry covers one CDR3 protein and lists the most common genes and DNA from its rows. Across this sample there are some 350,000 distinct CDR3 sequences, with approximately 5.7% seen only once. Together, the top ten hold approximately 16% of the sample. The sample here was PBMCs, taken 5 days after the yellow fever booster vaccination. The source is a man younger than 40 who received the YFV17D yellow fever vaccine.

There are a few counts of this clonotype. Mismatch with germline at one junction end may stem from a read error. The chain combines TRBV20-1 with TRBJ1-4; D is ambiguous. Germline values: CDR1 DFQATT, CDR2 SNEGSKA (reference sequence). This CDR3 is 16 amino acids long. For the CDR3, the DNA is TGCTGTGCTAGAGACCCCTTGAGGGCCACTAATGAAAAACTGTTTTTT. Its protein is CCARDPLRATNEKLFF.

This sequence joins TRBV4-3 and TRBJ2-3, with 7 bases that match TRBD2. V lost 0 bases to trimming and J lost 6 bases; unmatched junction nucleotides: 9. Germline V gene data show CDR1 as LGHNA and CDR2 as YSLEER. The CDR3 runs to 16 residues. The chain's CDR3 is CASSQEAGWGSDTQYF. CDR3 DNA: TGCGCCAGCAGCCAAGAAGCGGGATGGGGTTCGGATACGCAGTATTTT.

This clonotype was found a few times. The genes are TRBV23-1 and TRBJ2-7, with D possibly being TRBD1 or TRBD2 (5 bases each). TRBV23-1 belongs to the ORF category, with a function that is uncertain. The V and J ends lost 5 bases and 5 bases respectively, with 13 bases between them. The CDR3 contains 13 residues. The CDR3 nucleotides read TGCGCCAGCAGTGGGGGAGCCCTCGACGAGCAGTACTTC. Protein sequence: CASSGGALDEQYF.

This chain links TRBV7-2 with TRBJ2-5; 8 nucleotides match TRBD2. This CDR3 contains 17 residues. Germline V gene lookup returns CDR1 SGHTA and CDR2 FQGNSA. Germline trimming cut 1 base from V and 2 bases from J; bases unmatched to any gene: 9. The CDR3 sequence is CASSLGERGSIQETQYF. The CDR3 nucleotides read TGTGCCAGCAGCTTAGGCGAGCGGGGGTCTATTCAAGAGACCCAGTACTTC.

This clonotype was seen many times. This rearrangement joins TRBV9 to TRBJ2-1; possibly TRBD1 or TRBD2 for D (5 bases each). Germline V gene sequence: CDR1 SGDLS, CDR2 YYNGEE. The CDR3 spans 15 residues. Trimming took off 3 bases at V and 5 bases at J, with 15 bases between the two ends. DNA for the CDR3: TGTGCCAGCAGCGCCTCCGGGACCCCTGACAATGAGCAGTTCTTC. The encoded protein is CASSASGTPDNEQFF.

The rearrangement joins TRBV24-1 to TRBJ2-2; 10 positions match TRBD2. Trimming removed 7 bases from V and 4 bases from J; junction bases left unmatched: 11. The V gene's germline CDR1 is KGHDR and CDR2 SFDVKD. The CDR3 totals 17 residues. The CDR3 DNA sequence: TGTGCCACCAGGTCTAGCGGGAGAGGAGGCGGCACCGGGGAGCTGTTTTTT. This sequence encodes CATRSSGRGGGTGELFF.

This clonotype showed up many times. The chain links TRBV5-1 to TRBJ2-5; perhaps D is TRBD1 or TRBD2 (5 bases each). V was trimmed by 4 bases and J by 1 base, leaving 8 bases between them. Germline values: CDR1 SGHRS, CDR2 YFSETQ. The CDR3 runs to 13 residues. CDR3 sequence (DNA): TGCGCCAGCAGCGGGACCGGCCAAGAGACCCAGTACTTC. Encoded protein: CASSGTGQETQYF. Full variable domain (missing parts from reference TRBV5-1 and TRBJ2-5): KAGVTQTPRYLIKTRGQQVTLSCSPISGHRSVSWYQQTPGQGLQFLFEYFSETQRNKGNFPGRFSGRQFSNSRSEMNVSTLELGDSALYLCASSGTGQETQYFGPGTRLLVL.

There are many counts of this clonotype. The V gene is TRBV21-1, the J gene TRBJ2-6; the DNA was not used to check the table's D call, TRBD2. TRBV21-1 is an annotated pseudogene. This CDR3 is 14 amino acids long. CDR3 sequence: CASSRRALANVLTF. The CDR3 DNA reads as TGTGCCAGCAGCCGCAGGGCACTGGCCAACGTCCTGACTTTC.

This clonotype was seen a few times. The chain employs TRBV5-1 and TRBJ2-7; D is uncertain. This CDR3 has 14 residues. V gave up 0 bases and J gave up 0 bases, with 7 bases separating them. CDR1 SGHRS and CDR2 YFSETQ come from the germline V gene. CDR3 sequence: CASSLELSSYEQYF. The CDR3, as DNA: TGCGCCAGCAGCTTGGAACTAAGCTCCTACGAGCAGTACTTC.

The rearrangement links TRBV3-1 to TRBJ2-7; 8 bases line up with TRBD2. The CDR3 is 17 amino acids. V gave up 11 bases and J gave up 0 bases; unmatched junction bases: 18. Germline V lookup: CDR1 LGHDT, CDR2 YNNKEL (reference sequence). The CDR3 spells CASTQERTGGGSYEQYF. The CDR3 nucleotides are TGTGCCTCCACCCAAGAGAGGACGGGAGGGGGCTCCTACGAGCAGTACTTC.